This entry is about one T cell receptor (beta chain). Its target is not known. Trimming at V came to 7 bases and at J to 7 bases, leaving 13 bases not matched to a gene. Germline CDR1 LNHNV, CDR2 YYDKDF (reference sequence). CDR3 length: 14 amino acids. The sample belongs to a study of human thymus T cells. Using immunoSEQ multiplex PCR, the repertoire was profiled, and TCRdb retains in-frame clones only, with some absent. The table shows tens of thousands of clones, with roughly 94% occurring only once. From resections taken during corrective heart surgery, the thymus tissue was obtained. Study observations and caveats: Related research described strongly overlapping thymic repertoires in unrelated people.

The V and J genes are TRBV15 and TRBJ2-7; 7 bases map to TRBD2. Material: thymus tissue. This TCR derives from a girl less than two years old with a congenital heart defect but otherwise immunologically healthy. CDR3: CATTTLGGVREQYF. CDR3 coding DNA: TGTGCCACCACTACCTTGGGGGGGGTGCGGGAGCAGTACTTC.